A single sample is the source of the 4 T cell receptor beta chains below, sequenced in a study of blood T cell repertoires in COVID-19. Sequencing was performed with immunoSEQ multiplex PCR; in TCRdb, only in-frame clones are kept and a portion is missing. Of about 71,000 clones in the sample, around nine tenths were seen once. The sample comprised peripheral blood. All receptors come from a young woman with acute or convalescent COVID-19.

The chain employs TRBV4-2 and TRBJ1-1; D possibly corresponds to TRBD1 (5 bases). V was shortened by 0 bases and J by 7 bases, with 12 bases between the two germline ends. This CDR3 contains 14 residues. Germline V gene lookup returns CDR1 LGHNA and CDR2 YNFKEQ. The CDR3 sequence is CASSQEGGKGEAFF. The CDR3 DNA is TGTGCCAGCAGCCAAGAGGGGGGGAAAGGTGAAGCTTTCTTT.

This clone appeared a single time. The chain recombines TRBV19 with TRBJ2-1, with 8 nucleotides matching TRBD2. Trimming at V came to 3 bases and at J to 6 bases, leaving 13 bases not matched to a gene. There are 17 residues in the CDR3. Germline-derived CDR1 and CDR2 are LNHDA and SQIVND (reference sequence). CDR3: CASSMAPASGPINEQFF. CDR3 coding DNA: TGTGCCAGTAGTATGGCCCCAGCTAGCGGGCCTATCAATGAGCAGTTCTTC.

The chain recombines TRBV2 with TRBJ1-5; 7 nucleotides match TRBD1. Germline assignment: CDR1 SNHLY and CDR2 FYNNEI. The V and J ends lost 2 bases and 0 bases, in that order; junction bases with no gene match: 4. The CDR3 runs 16 residues. CDR3 DNA: TGTGCCAGCAGTGAACTGGGACAGAATAGCAATCAGCCCCAGCATTTT. It translates to CASSELGQNSNQPQHF. The full variable domain, rest sourced from reference TRBV2 and TRBJ1-5, is EPEVTQTPSHQVTQMGQEVILRCVPISNHLYFYWYRQILGQKVEFLVSFYNNEISEKSEIFDDQFSVERPDGSNFTLKIRSTKLEDSAMYFCASSELGQNSNQPQHFGDGTRLSIL.

J is TRBJ1-1 and V is TRBV30, with TRBD1 matching over 7 bases. The germline V gene encodes CDR1 GTSNPN and CDR2 SVGIG (reference sequence). Trimming cost V 3 bases and J 2 bases; bases outside gene matches: 3. There are 13 residues in the CDR3. The CDR3 spells CAWRGQINTEAFF. In nucleotides, the CDR3 is TGTGCCTGGAGGGGACAGATCAACACTGAAGCTTTCTTT.